This T cell receptor (beta chain) was identified in a study of T cell repertoires in cytomegalovirus infection. Study-wide background: Public TCR beta signatures indicated both CMV infection and matching HLA type. Whole-study findings and limits: Cumulative public TCR beta family frequency identified carriers of CMV plus the relevant HLA. Clonotypes of TCR beta that were HLA-C-restricted and CMV-specific dominated the ex vivo response.

This clonotype was picked up many times. Its specificity is not known. From the reads, TCRdb called clonotypes with MiXCR, one entry per CDR3 protein. The profile shows over 450,000 distinct CDR3 sequences, roughly 10% of them singletons. V lost 6 bases and J 0 bases, leaving 11 bases between the germline ends. CDR1 is SEHNR and CDR2 is FQNEAQ in the germline V gene (reference sequence). The CDR3 totals 14 residues. This clonotype originated in a human donor in good health (CMV status not recorded). Some clones in this sample may be carry-over from other donors' samples. The gene calls are TRBV7-9 and TRBJ1-2, with D perhaps matching TRBD1 (5 bases). Specimen: PBMCs. The CDR3 DNA reads TGTGCCAGCAGTCAGGGACCGTCTAACTATGGCTACACCTTC. Protein sequence: CASSQGPSNYGYTF.